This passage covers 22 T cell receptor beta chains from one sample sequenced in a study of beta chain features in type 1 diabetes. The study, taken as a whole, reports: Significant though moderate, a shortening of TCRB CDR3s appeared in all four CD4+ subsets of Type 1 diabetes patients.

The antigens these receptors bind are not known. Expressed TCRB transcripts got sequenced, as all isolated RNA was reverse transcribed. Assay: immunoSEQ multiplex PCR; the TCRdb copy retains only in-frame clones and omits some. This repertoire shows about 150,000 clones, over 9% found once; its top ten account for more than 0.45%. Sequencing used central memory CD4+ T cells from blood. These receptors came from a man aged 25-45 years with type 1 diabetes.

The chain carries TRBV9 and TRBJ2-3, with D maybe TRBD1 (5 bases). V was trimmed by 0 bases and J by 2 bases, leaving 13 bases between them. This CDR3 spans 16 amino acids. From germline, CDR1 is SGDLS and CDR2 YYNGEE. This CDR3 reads CASSVEGVGITDTQYF. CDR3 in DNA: TGTGCCAGCAGCGTAGAAGGGGTGGGGATCACAGATACGCAGTATTTT.

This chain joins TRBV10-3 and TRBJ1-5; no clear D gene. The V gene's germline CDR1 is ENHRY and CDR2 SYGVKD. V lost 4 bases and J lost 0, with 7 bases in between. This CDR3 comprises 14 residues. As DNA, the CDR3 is TGTGCCATCAGTGCGGGGTATAGCAATCAGCCCCAGCATTTT. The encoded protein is CAISAGYSNQPQHF.

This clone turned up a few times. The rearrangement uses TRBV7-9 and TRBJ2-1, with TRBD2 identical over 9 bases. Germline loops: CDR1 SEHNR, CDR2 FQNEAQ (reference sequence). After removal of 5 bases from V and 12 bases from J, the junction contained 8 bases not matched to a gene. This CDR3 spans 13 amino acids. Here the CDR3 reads CASSGPGLASQFF. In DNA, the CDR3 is TGTGCCAGCAGCGGACCGGGACTAGCTTCGCAGTTCTTC.

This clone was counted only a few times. CDR3: CASSESGSHNEQFF. DNA of the CDR3: TGTGCCAGCAGTGAGAGCGGGAGCCACAATGAGCAGTTCTTC. This rearrangement joins TRBV28 to TRBJ2-1; 8 nucleotides line up with TRBD2. CDR1 and CDR2 (germline): MDHEN, SYDVKM. V dropped 5 bases and J dropped 5; count of bases not matched to a gene: 5. The CDR3 sequence is 14 residues long.

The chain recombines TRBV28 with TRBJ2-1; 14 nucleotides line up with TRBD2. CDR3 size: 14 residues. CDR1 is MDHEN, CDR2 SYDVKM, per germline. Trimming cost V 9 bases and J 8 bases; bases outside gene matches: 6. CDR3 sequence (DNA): TGTGCCAGGCCGGGACTAGCGGGAGATCATGAGCAGTTCTTC. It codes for CARPGLAGDHEQFF.

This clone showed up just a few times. In nucleotides, the CDR3 is TGTGCCAGCTCAACCTCAGGGTCAGATACGCAGTATTTT. It codes for CASSTSGSDTQYF. This sequence joins TRBV18 and TRBJ2-3, with D maybe TRBD1 (5 bases). V was cut by 5 bases and J by 4 bases, with 10 bases left in between. The CDR3 spans 13 residues. Looked up from germline, CDR1 is KGHSH and CDR2 is LQKENI.

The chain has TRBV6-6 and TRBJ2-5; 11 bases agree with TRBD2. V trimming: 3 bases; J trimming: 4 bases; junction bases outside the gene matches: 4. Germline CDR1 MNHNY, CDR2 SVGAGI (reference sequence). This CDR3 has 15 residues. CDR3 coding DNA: TGTGCCAGCAGTTATACTAGCGGGAGTTTAGAGACCCAGTACTTC. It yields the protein CASSYTSGSLETQYF.

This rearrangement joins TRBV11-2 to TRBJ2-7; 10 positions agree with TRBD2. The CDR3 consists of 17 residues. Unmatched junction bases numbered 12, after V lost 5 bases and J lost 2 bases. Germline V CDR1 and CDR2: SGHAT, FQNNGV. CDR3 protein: CASSQDRGLAETYEQYF. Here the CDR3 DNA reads TGTGCCAGCAGCCAAGATCGAGGACTAGCGGAAACCTACGAGCAGTACTTC. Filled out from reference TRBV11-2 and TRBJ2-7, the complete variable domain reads EAGVAQSPRYKIIEKRQSVAFWCNPISGHATLYWYQQILGQGPKLLIQFQNNGVVDDSQLPKDRFSAERLKGVDSTLKIQPAKLEDSAVYLCASSQDRGLAETYEQYFGPGTRLTVT.

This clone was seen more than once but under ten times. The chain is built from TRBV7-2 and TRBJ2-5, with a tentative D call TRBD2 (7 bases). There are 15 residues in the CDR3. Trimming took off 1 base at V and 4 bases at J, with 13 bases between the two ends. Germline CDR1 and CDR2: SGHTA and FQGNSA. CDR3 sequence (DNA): TGTGCCAGCAGCTTAGGTTTGGGGGGGGCAGAGACCCAGTACTTC. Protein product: CASSLGLGGAETQYF.

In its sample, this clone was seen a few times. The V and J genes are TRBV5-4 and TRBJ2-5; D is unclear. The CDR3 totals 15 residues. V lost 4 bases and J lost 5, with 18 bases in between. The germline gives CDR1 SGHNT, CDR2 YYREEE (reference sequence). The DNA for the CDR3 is TGTGCCAGCAGCGCCGCCACCGCGGATTGGGAGACCCAGTACTTC. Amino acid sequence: CASSAATADWETQYF. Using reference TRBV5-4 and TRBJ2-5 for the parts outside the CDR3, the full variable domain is ETGVTQSPTHLIKTRGQQVTLRCSSQSGHNTVSWYQQALGQGPQFIFQYYREEENGRGNFPPRFSGLQFPNYSSELNVNALELDDSALYLCASSAATADWETQYFGPGTRLLVL.

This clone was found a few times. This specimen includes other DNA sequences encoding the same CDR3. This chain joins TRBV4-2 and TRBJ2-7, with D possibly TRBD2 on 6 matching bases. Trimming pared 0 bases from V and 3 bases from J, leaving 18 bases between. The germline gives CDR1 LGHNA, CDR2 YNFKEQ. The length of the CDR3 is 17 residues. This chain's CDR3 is CASSQETGGRYDYEQYF. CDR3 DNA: TGTGCCAGCAGCCAAGAGACCGGAGGGCGTTATGACTACGAGCAGTACTTC.

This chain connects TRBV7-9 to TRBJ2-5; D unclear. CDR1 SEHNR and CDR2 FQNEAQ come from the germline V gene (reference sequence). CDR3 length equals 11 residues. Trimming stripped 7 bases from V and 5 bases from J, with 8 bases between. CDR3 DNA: TGTGCCAGCACTCCCCGGGAGACCCAGTACTTC. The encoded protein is CASTPRETQYF. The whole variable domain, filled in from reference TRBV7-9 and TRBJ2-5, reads DTGVSQNPRHKITKRGQNVTFRCDPISEHNRLYWYRQTLGQGPEFLTYFQNEAQLEKSRLLSDRFSAERPKGSFSTLEIQRTEQGDSAMYLCASTPRETQYFGPGTRLLVL.

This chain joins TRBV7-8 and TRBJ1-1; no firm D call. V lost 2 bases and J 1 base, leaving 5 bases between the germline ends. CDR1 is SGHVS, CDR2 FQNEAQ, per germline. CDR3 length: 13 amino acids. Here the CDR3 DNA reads TGTGCCAGCAGCTTAACACCGAACACTGAAGCTTTCTTT. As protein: CASSLTPNTEAFF.

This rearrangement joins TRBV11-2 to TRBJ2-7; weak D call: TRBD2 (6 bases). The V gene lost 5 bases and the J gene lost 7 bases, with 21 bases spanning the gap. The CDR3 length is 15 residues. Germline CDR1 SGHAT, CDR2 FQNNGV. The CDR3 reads CASSALASGWGEQYF. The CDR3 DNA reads TGTGCCAGCAGCGCGCTAGCGTCAGGCTGGGGGGAGCAGTACTTC.

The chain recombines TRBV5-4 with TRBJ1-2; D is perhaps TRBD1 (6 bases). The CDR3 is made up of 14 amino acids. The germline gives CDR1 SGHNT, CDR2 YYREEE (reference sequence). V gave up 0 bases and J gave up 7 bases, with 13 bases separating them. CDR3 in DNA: TGTGCCAGCAGCTTGGCCAAGGCAGGGGTTGGCTACACCTTC. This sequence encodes CASSLAKAGVGYTF.

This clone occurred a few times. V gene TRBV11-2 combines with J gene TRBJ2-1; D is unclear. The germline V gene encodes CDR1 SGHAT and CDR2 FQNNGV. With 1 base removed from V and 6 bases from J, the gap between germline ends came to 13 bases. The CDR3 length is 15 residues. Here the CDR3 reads CASSLAASPFNEQFF. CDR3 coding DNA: TGTGCCAGCAGCTTAGCCGCGTCACCGTTCAATGAGCAGTTCTTC.

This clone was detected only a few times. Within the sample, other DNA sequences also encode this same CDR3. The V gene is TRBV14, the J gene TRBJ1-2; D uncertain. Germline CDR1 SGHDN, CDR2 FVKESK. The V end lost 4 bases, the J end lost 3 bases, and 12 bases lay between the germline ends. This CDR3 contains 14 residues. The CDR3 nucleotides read TGTGCCAGCAGCCGGGCCACCGGCCACTATGGCTACACCTTC. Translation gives CASSRATGHYGYTF.

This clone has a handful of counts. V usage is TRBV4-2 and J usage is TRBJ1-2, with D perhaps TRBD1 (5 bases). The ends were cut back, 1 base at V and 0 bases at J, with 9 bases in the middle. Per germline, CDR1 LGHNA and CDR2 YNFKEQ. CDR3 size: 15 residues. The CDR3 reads CASSQARTTNYGYTF. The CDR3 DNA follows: TGTGCCAGCAGCCAAGCCCGGACAACTAACTATGGCTACACCTTC.

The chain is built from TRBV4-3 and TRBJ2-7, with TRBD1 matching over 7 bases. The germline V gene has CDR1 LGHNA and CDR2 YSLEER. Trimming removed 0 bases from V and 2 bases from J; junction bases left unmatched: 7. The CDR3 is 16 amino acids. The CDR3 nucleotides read TGCGCCAGCAGCCAAGATGGCTGGCAGGGGGCCTACGAGCAGTACTTC. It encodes CASSQDGWQGAYEQYF.

The CDR3 coding sequence is TGTGCCAGCAGCCTGGGGGGGACAGGGGGCGTCGAGCAGTACTTC. Protein product: CASSLGGTGGVEQYF. The chain recombines TRBV7-2 with TRBJ2-7; TRBD1 agrees at 12 bases. CDR1 and CDR2 from the germline V gene are SGHTA and FQGNSA. CDR3 size: 15 residues. The V and J ends lost 5 bases and 6 bases, in that order; junction bases with no gene match: 8.

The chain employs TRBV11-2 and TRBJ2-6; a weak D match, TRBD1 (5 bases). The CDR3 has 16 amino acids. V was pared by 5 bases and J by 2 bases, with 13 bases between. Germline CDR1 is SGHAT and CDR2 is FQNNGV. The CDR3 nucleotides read TGTGCCAGCAGCACCCGACAGAAGCCTGGGGCCAACGTCCTGACTTTC. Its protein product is CASSTRQKPGANVLTF.

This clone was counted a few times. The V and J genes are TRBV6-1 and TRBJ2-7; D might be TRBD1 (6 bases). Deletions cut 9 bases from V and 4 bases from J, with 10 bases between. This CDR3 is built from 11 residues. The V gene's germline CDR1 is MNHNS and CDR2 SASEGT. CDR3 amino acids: CASTTGYEQYF. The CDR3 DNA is TGTGCCAGTACTACAGGGTACGAGCAGTACTTC.